Sequencing of this T cell receptor beta chain was carried out in a study of T cell repertoires in cytomegalovirus infection. On the study more broadly: Through public TCR beta signatures, both CMV infection and matching HLA type were indicated.

TCRdb re-derived calls from the reads in MiXCR, one entry per CDR3 protein. The table lists roughly 640,000 distinct CDR3 sequences, 24% of them singletons. This CDR3 is built from 13 residues. The germline V gene encodes CDR1 SNHLY and CDR2 FYNNEI. Trimming shortened V by 7 bases and J by 0 bases, and 10 bases separated the two germline ends. Sequenced material: CD8+ T cells from PBMCs. This TCR was sampled from a human donor in good health (CMV status not recorded). Some clones in this sample may be carry-over from other donors' samples. V gene TRBV2 combines with J gene TRBJ2-7; D may correspond to TRBD1 or TRBD2 (5 bases each). CDR3 DNA sequence: TGTGCCAGCATCGCCGGGGCCTCCTACGAGCAGTACTTC. It translates to CASIAGASYEQYF.